These 8 T cell receptor beta chains came from one sample sequenced in a study of blood T cell repertoires in COVID-19. Libraries were prepared by immunoSEQ multiplex PCR; TCRdb keeps only in-frame clonotypes and omits some of them. The repertoire holds 25,000 to 35,000 clones, with 70% to 85% as singletons. The sequencing input was peripheral blood. The receptors come from a human donor in a cohort sampled during active COVID-19.

The rearrangement uses TRBV18 and TRBJ2-1; D may be TRBD2 (5 bases). The CDR3 contains 15 residues. Deletions cut 0 bases from V and 6 bases from J, with 12 bases between. Germline CDR1 and CDR2: KGHSH and LQKENI. CDR3 nucleotides: TGTGCCAGCTCACCACCCGACCCGAGGGCCAATGAGCAGTTCTTC. Translated, it gives CASSPPDPRANEQFF.

The chain combines TRBV12-3 or TRBV12-4 with TRBJ2-5, with 7 bases lining up with TRBD1. Trimming cost V 6 bases and J 2 bases; bases outside gene matches: 3. The CDR3 is 13 residues long. CDR3 loop: CASSRGQQETQYF. CDR3 DNA: TGTGCCAGCAGCCGGGGACAGCAAGAGACCCAGTACTTC.

The V call is TRBV30, the J call TRBJ1-1; tentatively, D is TRBD1 (5 bases). In germline, CDR1 is GTSNPN, CDR2 SVGIG (reference sequence). V gave up 2 bases and J gave up 5 bases, with 15 bases separating them. CDR3 length equals 14 residues. The CDR3 region is CAWSFTGVKTEAFF. The CDR3 DNA follows: TGTGCCTGGAGTTTTACAGGAGTTAAGACTGAAGCTTTCTTT. The full variable domain, completed using reference TRBV30 and TRBJ1-1, is SQTIHQWPATLVQPVGSPLSLECTVEGTSNPNLYWYRQAAGRGLQLLFYSVGIGQISSEVPQNLSASRPQDRQFILSSKKLLLSDSGFYLCAWSFTGVKTEAFFGQGTRLTVV.

The rearrangement uses TRBV5-8 and TRBJ2-3, with a possible D match to TRBD2 (6 bases). Per germline, CDR1 SGHTS and CDR2 YDEGEE. The V end was cut by 1 base, the J end by 6 bases, with 15 bases between. CDR3 length equals 15 residues. This chain's CDR3 is CASSLQGGGVDTQYF. For the CDR3, the DNA is TGTGCCAGCAGCTTGCAGGGAGGAGGGGTGGATACGCAGTATTTT.

For the CDR3, the DNA is TGTGCCACCAGCAGAGCGGCGATAGGGAGGGGTACTGAAGCTTTCTTT. Translated, it gives CATSRAAIGRGTEAFF. This chain uses TRBV15 with TRBJ1-1; the D gene is possibly TRBD1 (5 bases). V gave up 1 base and J gave up 5 bases, with 17 bases separating them. The CDR3 is 16 residues long. Looked up from germline, CDR1 is LNHNV and CDR2 is YYDKDF (reference sequence).

This clone came up a few times. CDR3 in amino acids: CASSPRRETQYF. The CDR3 coding sequence is TGTGCCAGCAGTCCCCGGAGGGAGACCCAGTACTTC. The V call is TRBV6-2 or TRBV6-3, the J call TRBJ2-5; TRBD2 might be the D (5 bases). Germline V gives CDR1 MNHEY, CDR2 SVGEGT. CDR3 length: 12 amino acids. Between the trimmed V and J ends, which lost 5 bases and 5 bases, there was a span of 9 bases.

The chain joins TRBV28 to TRBJ1-3; D is perhaps TRBD1 (6 bases). CDR3 length: 14 residues. Germline V CDR1 and CDR2: MDHEN, SYDVKM. The V end lost 6 bases, the J end lost 1 base, and 10 bases lay between the germline ends. The CDR3 spells CASRLQGSGNTIYF. The CDR3 DNA reads TGTGCCAGCAGACTACAGGGTTCTGGAAACACCATATATTTT.

CDR3 residues: CASSLQGGSEQYF. The CDR3 bases are TGTGCCAGCAGCTTACAGGGGGGCAGCGAGCAGTACTTC. The chain employs TRBV5-4 and TRBJ2-7; 8 bases align to TRBD1. The CDR3 sequence is 13 residues long. Looked up from germline, CDR1 is SGHNT and CDR2 is YYREEE (reference sequence). The V and J ends lost 2 bases and 6 bases, in that order; junction bases with no gene match: 4.